Below, 3 T cell receptor beta chains from the same sample are listed, as sequenced in a study of blood T cell repertoires in COVID-19. The method was immunoSEQ multiplex PCR; TCRdb's version includes in-frame clones alone and lacks a portion of them. The repertoire includes roughly 340,000 clones, approximately 88% of them detected once, and about 3% sits in the top ten. Material for sequencing was peripheral blood. These receptors all stem from a young woman with COVID-19, enrolled during active disease.

The CDR3 region has the DNA TGCGCCAGCAGCCAAGATCCGGGGTGGGGGCCTAACAATGAGCAGTTCTTC. As protein: CASSQDPGWGPNNEQFF. This rearrangement joins TRBV4-3 to TRBJ2-1; tentatively, D is TRBD1 (6 bases). Trimming left V 0 bases short and J 5 bases short, with 17 bases between. In germline, CDR1 is LGHNA, CDR2 YSLEER. This CDR3 region has 17 residues.

The J gene is TRBJ1-1, the V gene TRBV11-3; no clear D. V was clipped by 5 bases and J by 1 base, with 2 bases between them. CDR1 and CDR2 from the germline V gene are SGHNT and YENEEA. The CDR3 has 11 amino acids. CDR3 DNA sequence: TGTGCCAGCAGCCAGAACACTGAAGCTTTCTTT. This encodes CASSQNTEAFF.

This sequence joins TRBV30 and TRBJ2-6; weak D call: TRBD1 (6 bases). Trimming cost V 6 bases and J 2 bases, with 17 bases left between them. The length of the CDR3 is 16 residues. Germline CDR1 reads GTSNPN; CDR2 reads SVGIG (reference sequence). CDR3 nucleotides: TGTGCCTGTCCGATGGGCAGGGGCACTGGGGCCAACGTCCTGACTTTC. Protein: CACPMGRGTGANVLTF.